One sample yielded the 2 T cell receptor beta chains listed below, sequenced in a study of PD-1 blockade in classical Hodgkin lymphoma. The assay was immunoSEQ multiplex PCR, and TCRdb's table has in-frame clones only and misses some. The repertoire holds 45,000 to 50,000 clones, with around 80% as singletons. Each of the patients experienced relapse following autologous stem cell transplantation, and their brentuximab vedotin exposure differed. The material sequenced was peripheral blood mononuclear cells (PBMCs), taken before the second cycle of nivolumab. These receptors were taken from a human donor with classical Hodgkin lymphoma.

Concerning this clone: Other DNA variants within this sample encode the same CDR3. This chain joins TRBV19 and TRBJ1-3; 11 positions match TRBD1. The germline V gene has CDR1 LNHDA and CDR2 SQIVND (reference sequence). CDR3 length equals 17 residues. V trimming: 6 bases; J trimming: 4 bases; junction bases outside the gene matches: 11. CDR3 coding DNA: TGTGCCAGTAGCCCGCCAGGACAGGGGGCGCGCGGAAACACCATATATTTT. This encodes CASSPPGQGARGNTIYF.

The chain joins TRBV9 to TRBJ2-1; no reliable D call. The ends were cut back, 2 bases at V and 3 bases at J, with 6 bases in the middle. The CDR3 is made up of 13 amino acids. CDR1 and CDR2 (germline): SGDLS, YYNGEE. The CDR3, as DNA: TGTGCCAGCAGCGTCCGCAGCTACAATGAGCAGTTCTTC. Protein sequence: CASSVRSYNEQFF.